This is a list of T cell receptor beta chains from one sample in a study of blood T cell repertoires in COVID-19. Sequencing used immunoSEQ multiplex PCR; TCRdb keeps in-frame clones, though not all of them. Of 170,000 or so clones detected, 88% appear once; the ten largest clones hold around 7%. Sequencing used PBMCs or T cells enriched from blood (not recorded which). These receptor sequences come from a woman between 50 and 59 years old who had recovered from COVID-19. The CDR3 runs from the conserved cysteine through the conserved F or W. D genes are given only for firm matches. Expanded clones are given a class, and other clones once, few, many or no size at all.

d_gene: TRBD1; j_gene: TRBJ2-7; v_gene: TRBV7-3; abundance: -; CDR3aa: CASSPQTGDEQYF; CDR3nt: TGTGCCAGCAGCCCCCAGACAGGGGACGAGCAGTACTTC
d_gene: -; j_gene: TRBJ2-6; v_gene: TRBV19; abundance: -; CDR3aa: CASRLFSGANVLTF; CDR3nt: TGTGCCAGTAGACTGTTCTCTGGGGCCAACGTCCTGACTTTC
d_gene: TRBD1; j_gene: TRBJ1-6; v_gene: TRBV9; abundance: -; CDR3aa: CASSGGTGTNSPLHF; CDR3nt: TGTGCCAGCAGCGGAGGGACAGGGACGAATTCACCCCTCCACTTT
d_gene: TRBD1; j_gene: TRBJ2-2; v_gene: TRBV11-3; abundance: -; CDR3aa: CASRWDRASGELFF; CDR3nt: TGTGCCAGCAGATGGGACAGGGCATCCGGGGAGCTGTTTTTT
d_gene: TRBD1; j_gene: TRBJ1-5; v_gene: TRBV6-2/TRBV6-3; abundance: -; CDR3aa: CASSSRGRFEDQPQHF; CDR3nt: TGTGCCAGCAGTTCAAGGGGGCGCTTTGAAGATCAGCCCCAGCATTTT
d_gene: -; j_gene: TRBJ1-1; v_gene: TRBV11-3; abundance: -; CDR3aa: CASSISSESEAFF; CDR3nt: TGTGCCAGCAGCATATCTTCGGAGTCTGAAGCTTTCTTT
d_gene: -; j_gene: TRBJ2-7; v_gene: TRBV6-5; abundance: -; CDR3aa: CASSPQGNIAYEQYF; CDR3nt: TGTGCCAGCAGTCCGCAGGGGAACATCGCCTACGAGCAGTACTTC
d_gene: TRBD1; j_gene: TRBJ2-2; v_gene: TRBV9; abundance: once; CDR3aa: CASSVAGDRGTGELFF; CDR3nt: TGTGCCAGCAGCGTAGCTGGCGACAGGGGTACCGGGGAGCTGTTTTTT
d_gene: -; j_gene: TRBJ1-5; v_gene: TRBV24-1; abundance: -; CDR3aa: CATSTQAGDQPQHF; CDR3nt: TGTGCCACCAGTACGCAAGCGGGGGATCAGCCCCAGCATTTT
d_gene: -; j_gene: TRBJ1-3; v_gene: TRBV30; abundance: once; CDR3aa: CAQAPSGNTIYF; CDR3nt: TGTGCCCAGGCTCCGAGCGGAAACACCATATATTTT
d_gene: -; j_gene: TRBJ1-2; v_gene: TRBV21-1; abundance: -; CDR3aa: CASSNGQRSYYGYTF; CDR3nt: TGTGCCAGCAGCAACGGACAGCGTTCATACTATGGCTACACCTTC
d_gene: TRBD1; j_gene: TRBJ1-1; v_gene: TRBV5-1; abundance: -; CDR3aa: CASSLASDRDSFF; CDR3nt: TGCGCCAGCAGCTTGGCCTCTGACAGGGATTCTTTCTTT
d_gene: TRBD1; j_gene: TRBJ2-1; v_gene: TRBV12-3/TRBV12-4; abundance: -; CDR3aa: CASTRGRMDEQFF; CDR3nt: TGTGCCAGCACGAGGGGGCGGATGGATGAGCAGTTCTTC
d_gene: TRBD1; j_gene: TRBJ2-1; v_gene: TRBV19; abundance: -; CDR3aa: CASSIGTGDYNEQFF; CDR3nt: TGTGCCAGTAGTATAGGGACAGGGGATTACAATGAGCAGTTCTTC
d_gene: TRBD1; j_gene: TRBJ1-5; v_gene: TRBV3-1/TRBV3-2; abundance: once; CDR3aa: CASSQHRTGINQPQHF; CDR3nt: TGTGCCAGCAGCCAACACAGGACAGGGATTAATCAGCCCCAGCATTTT
d_gene: -; j_gene: TRBJ1-2; v_gene: TRBV6-1; abundance: -; CDR3aa: CASSDRVGYGYTF; CDR3nt: TGTGCCAGCAGTGACAGGGTGGGCTATGGCTACACCTTC
d_gene: -; j_gene: TRBJ1-5; v_gene: TRBV6-5; abundance: -; CDR3aa: CASSDSARQPQHF; CDR3nt: TGTGCCAGCAGTGACTCAGCTCGGCAGCCCCAGCATTTT
d_gene: -; j_gene: TRBJ2-7; v_gene: TRBV12-3/TRBV12-4; abundance: -; CDR3aa: CASSQGVYEQYF; CDR3nt: TGTGCCAGCAGTCAGGGCGTCTACGAGCAGTACTTC
d_gene: -; j_gene: TRBJ2-3; v_gene: TRBV27; abundance: few; CDR3aa: CASSPAYRGTDTQYF; CDR3nt: TGTGCCAGCAGCCCCGCCTACAGGGGCACAGATACGCAGTATTTT
d_gene: -; j_gene: TRBJ2-1; v_gene: TRBV25-1; abundance: -; CDR3aa: CASSEVGGNGHNEQFF; CDR3nt: TGTGCCAGCAGTGAAGTAGGAGGGAATGGTCACAATGAGCAGTTCTTC
d_gene: -; j_gene: TRBJ2-3; v_gene: TRBV5-6; abundance: -; CDR3aa: CATYKGLIPSTDTQYF; CDR3nt: TGTGCCACCTACAAGGGGTTGATACCTAGCACAGATACGCAGTATTTT
d_gene: TRBD2; j_gene: TRBJ2-3; v_gene: TRBV6-2/TRBV6-3; abundance: -; CDR3aa: CASSPGLAGGADTQYF; CDR3nt: TGTGCCAGCAGCCCCGGACTAGCGGGTGGTGCAGATACGCAGTATTTT
d_gene: TRBD1; j_gene: TRBJ1-2; v_gene: TRBV6-5; abundance: -; CDR3aa: CASRAGQAYGYTF; CDR3nt: TGTGCCAGCAGGGCCGGACAGGCGTATGGCTACACCTTC
d_gene: -; j_gene: TRBJ1-2; v_gene: TRBV5-1; abundance: -; CDR3aa: CASSTLTGANYGYTF; CDR3nt: TGCGCCAGCAGCACCCTAACGGGAGCTAACTATGGCTACACCTTC
d_gene: TRBD1; j_gene: TRBJ2-7; v_gene: TRBV6-5; abundance: -; CDR3aa: CASRKAGTDIYEQYF; CDR3nt: TGTGCCAGCAGGAAAGCCGGGACAGACATCTACGAGCAGTACTTC